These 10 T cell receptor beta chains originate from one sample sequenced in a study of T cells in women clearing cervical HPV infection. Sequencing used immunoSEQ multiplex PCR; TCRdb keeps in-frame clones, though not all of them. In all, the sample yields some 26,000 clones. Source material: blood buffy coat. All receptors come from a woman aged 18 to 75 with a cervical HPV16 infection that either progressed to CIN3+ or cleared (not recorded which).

The DNA read from the CDR3 is TGTGCCAGCAGCTTGGACAGTAACTATGGC. Protein: CASSLDSNYG. The complete CDR3 protein is CASSLDSNYGYTF. The chain links TRBV7-2 to TRBJ1-2, with D perhaps TRBD1 (6 bases). The observed sequence ends 3 residues before the CDR3 terminus, with the missing tail filled in from the germline J gene. CDR3 length: 13 residues. The ends were cut back, 3 bases at V and 1 base at J, with 6 bases in the middle. CDR1 is SGHTA and CDR2 is FQGNSA in the germline V gene.

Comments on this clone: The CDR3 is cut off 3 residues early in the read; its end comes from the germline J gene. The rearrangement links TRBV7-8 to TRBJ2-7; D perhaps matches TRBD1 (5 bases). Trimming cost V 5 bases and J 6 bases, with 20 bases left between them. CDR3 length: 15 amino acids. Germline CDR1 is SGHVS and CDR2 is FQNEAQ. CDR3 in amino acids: CASSPRGRASFEQYF. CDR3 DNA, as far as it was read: TGTGCCAGCAGCCCTAGGGGCAGGGCCAGTTTCGAG.

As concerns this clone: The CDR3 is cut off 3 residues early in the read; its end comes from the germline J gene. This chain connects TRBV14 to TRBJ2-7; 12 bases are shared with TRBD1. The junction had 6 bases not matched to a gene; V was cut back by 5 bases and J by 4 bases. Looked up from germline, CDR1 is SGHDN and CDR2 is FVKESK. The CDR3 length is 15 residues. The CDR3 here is CASSARDRGRYEQYF. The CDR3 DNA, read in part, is TGTGCCAGCAGCGCTCGGGACAGGGGGCGGTACGAG.

This chain's CDR3 is CSVLGAYDYTF. Partial CDR3 DNA: TGCAGCGTTCTGGGGGCTTACGAC. V and J are TRBV29-1 and TRBJ1-2, with D possibly being TRBD1 (6 bases). The read ends 3 residues before the CDR3 terminus; that terminus is restored from the germline J gene. The CDR3 extends over 11 amino acids. In germline, CDR1 is SQVTM, CDR2 ANQGSEA. Full variable domain (outside the CDR3, taken from reference TRBV29-1 and TRBJ1-2): SAVISQKPSRDICQRGTSLTIQCQVDSQVTMMFWYRQQPGQSLTLIATANQGSEATYESGFVIDKFPISRPNLTFSTLTVSNMSPEDSSIYLCSVLGAYDYTFGSGTRLTVV.

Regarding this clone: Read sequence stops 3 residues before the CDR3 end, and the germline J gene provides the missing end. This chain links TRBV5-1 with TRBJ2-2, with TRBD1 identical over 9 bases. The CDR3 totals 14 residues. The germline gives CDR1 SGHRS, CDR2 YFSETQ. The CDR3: CASSSGQGREKLFF. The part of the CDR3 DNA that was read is TGCGCCAGCAGCTCGGGACAGGGTAGGGAAAAG.

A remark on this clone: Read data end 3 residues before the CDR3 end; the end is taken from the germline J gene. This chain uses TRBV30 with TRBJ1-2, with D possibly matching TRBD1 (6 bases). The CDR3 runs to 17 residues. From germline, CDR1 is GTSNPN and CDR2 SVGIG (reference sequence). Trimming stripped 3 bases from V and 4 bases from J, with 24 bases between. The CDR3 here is CAWRSPMGQGISYGYTF. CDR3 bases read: TGTGCCTGGAGGAGTCCCATGGGGCAGGGGATAAGCTATGGC.

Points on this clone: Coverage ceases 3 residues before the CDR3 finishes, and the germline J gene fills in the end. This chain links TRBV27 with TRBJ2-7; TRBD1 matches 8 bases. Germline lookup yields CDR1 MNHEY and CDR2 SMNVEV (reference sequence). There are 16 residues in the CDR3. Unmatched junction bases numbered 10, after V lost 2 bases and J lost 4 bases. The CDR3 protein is CASSLASGGIGYEQYF. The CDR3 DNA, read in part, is TGTGCCAGCAGTTTAGCATCAGGGGGCATTGGGTACGAG.

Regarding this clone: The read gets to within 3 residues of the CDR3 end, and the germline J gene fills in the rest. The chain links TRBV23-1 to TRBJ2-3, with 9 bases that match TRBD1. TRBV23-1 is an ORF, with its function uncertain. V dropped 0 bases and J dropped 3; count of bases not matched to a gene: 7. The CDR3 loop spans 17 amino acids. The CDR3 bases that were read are TGCGCCAGCAGTCAATCGTCGGACAGGGGTTTGACAGATACG. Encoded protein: CASSQSSDRGLTDT. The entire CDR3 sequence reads CASSQSSDRGLTDTQYF.

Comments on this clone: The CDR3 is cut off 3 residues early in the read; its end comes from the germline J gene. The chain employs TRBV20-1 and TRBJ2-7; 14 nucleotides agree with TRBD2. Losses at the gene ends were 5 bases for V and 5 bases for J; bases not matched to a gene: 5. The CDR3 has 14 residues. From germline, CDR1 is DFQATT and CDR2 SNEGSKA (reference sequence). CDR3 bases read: TGCAGTGCTCCGATGACTAGCGGGGGGGACGAG. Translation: CSAPMTSGGDE. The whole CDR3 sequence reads CSAPMTSGGDEQYF.

The part of the CDR3 DNA that was read is TGTGCCAGCTCACCCCAGCGGGGTCCTTATGAG. Encoded protein: CASSPQRGPYE. The CDR3, in full, reads CASSPQRGPYEQFF. The chain combines TRBV18 with TRBJ2-1, with TRBD2 identical over 7 bases. The read halts 3 residues ahead of the CDR3 end, with the missing end drawn from the germline J gene. This CDR3 region has 14 residues. After removal of 3 bases from V and 8 bases from J, the junction contained 7 bases not matched to a gene. CDR1 KGHSH and CDR2 LQKENI come from the germline V gene.